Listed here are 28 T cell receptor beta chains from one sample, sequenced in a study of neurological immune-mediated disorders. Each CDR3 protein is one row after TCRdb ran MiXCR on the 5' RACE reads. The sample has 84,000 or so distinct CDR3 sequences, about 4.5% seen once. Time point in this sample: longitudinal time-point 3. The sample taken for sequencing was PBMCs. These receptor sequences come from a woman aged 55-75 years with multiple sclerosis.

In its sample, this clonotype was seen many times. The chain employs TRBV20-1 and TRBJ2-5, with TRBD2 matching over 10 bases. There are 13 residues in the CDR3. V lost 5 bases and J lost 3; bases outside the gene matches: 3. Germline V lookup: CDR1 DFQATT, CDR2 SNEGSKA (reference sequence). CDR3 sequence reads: CSAPLAGEETQYF. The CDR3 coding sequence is TGCAGTGCTCCGCTAGCGGGGGAAGAGACCCAGTACTTC.

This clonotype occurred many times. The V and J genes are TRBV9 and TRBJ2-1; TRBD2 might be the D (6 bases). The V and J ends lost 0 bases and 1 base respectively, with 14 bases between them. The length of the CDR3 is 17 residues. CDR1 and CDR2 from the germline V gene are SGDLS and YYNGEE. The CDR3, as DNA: TGTGCCAGCAGCGTAGAACTCCTCGGGGGATCCTACAATGAGCAGTTCTTC. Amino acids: CASSVELLGGSYNEQFF.

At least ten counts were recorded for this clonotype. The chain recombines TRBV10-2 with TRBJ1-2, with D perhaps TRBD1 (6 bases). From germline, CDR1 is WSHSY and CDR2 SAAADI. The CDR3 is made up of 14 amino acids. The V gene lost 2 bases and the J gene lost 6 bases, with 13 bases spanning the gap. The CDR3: CASSEGGQPHGYTF. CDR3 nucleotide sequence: TGCGCCAGCAGTGAGGGGGGGCAACCCCATGGCTACACCTTC.

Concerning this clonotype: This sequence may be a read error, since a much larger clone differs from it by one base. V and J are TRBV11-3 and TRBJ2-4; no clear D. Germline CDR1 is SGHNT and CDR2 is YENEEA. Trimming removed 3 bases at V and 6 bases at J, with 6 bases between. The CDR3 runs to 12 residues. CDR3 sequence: CASSFKGNIQYF. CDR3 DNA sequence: TGTGCCAGCAGCTTTAAGGGAAACATTCAGTACTTC.

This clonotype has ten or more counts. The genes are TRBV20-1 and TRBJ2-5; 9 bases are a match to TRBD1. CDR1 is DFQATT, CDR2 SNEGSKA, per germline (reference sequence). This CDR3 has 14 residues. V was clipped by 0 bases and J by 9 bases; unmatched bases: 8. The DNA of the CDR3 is TGCAGTGCTAGAGAAGGGACAGGGTTGCTGTCCCAGTACTTC. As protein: CSAREGTGLLSQYF.

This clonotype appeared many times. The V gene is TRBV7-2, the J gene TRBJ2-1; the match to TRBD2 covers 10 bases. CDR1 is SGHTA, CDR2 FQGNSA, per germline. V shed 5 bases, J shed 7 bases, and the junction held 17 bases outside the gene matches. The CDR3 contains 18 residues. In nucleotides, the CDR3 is TGTGCCAGCAGCCCCGGGCCTAGCGGGGGCTCCCTTGCGAATGAGCAGTTCTTC. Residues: CASSPGPSGGSLANEQFF.

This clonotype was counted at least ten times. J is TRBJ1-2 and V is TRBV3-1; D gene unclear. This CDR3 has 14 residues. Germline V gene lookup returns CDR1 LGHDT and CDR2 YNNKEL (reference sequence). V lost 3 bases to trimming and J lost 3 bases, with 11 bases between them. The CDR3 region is CASSHRTGDYGYTF. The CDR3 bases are TGTGCCAGCAGCCACAGGACGGGAGACTATGGCTACACCTTC. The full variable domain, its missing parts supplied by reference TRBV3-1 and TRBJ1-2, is DTAVSQTPKYLVTQMGNDKSIKCEQNLGHDTMYWYKQDSKKFLKIMFSYNNKELIINETVPNRFSPKSPDKAHLNLHINSLELGDSAVYFCASSHRTGDYGYTFGSGTRLTVV.

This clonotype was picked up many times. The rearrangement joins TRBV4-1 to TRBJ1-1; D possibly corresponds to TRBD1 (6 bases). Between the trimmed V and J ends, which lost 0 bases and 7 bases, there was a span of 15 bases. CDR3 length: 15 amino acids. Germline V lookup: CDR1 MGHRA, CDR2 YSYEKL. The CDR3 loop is CASSQEMGALGEAFF. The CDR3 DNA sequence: TGCGCCAGCAGCCAAGAGATGGGGGCCCTCGGTGAAGCTTTCTTT.

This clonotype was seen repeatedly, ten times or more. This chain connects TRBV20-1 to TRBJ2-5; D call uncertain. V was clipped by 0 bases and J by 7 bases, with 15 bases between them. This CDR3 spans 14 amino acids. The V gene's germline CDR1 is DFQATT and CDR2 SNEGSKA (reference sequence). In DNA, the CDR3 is TGCAGTGCTAGAGATCAGACTTCCAAGGGGACCCAGTACTTC. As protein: CSARDQTSKGTQYF.

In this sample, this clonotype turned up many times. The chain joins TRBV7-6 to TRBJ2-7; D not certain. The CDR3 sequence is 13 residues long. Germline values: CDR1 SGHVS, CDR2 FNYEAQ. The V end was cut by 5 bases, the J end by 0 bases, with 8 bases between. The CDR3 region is CASSPRPSYEQYF. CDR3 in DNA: TGTGCCAGCAGCCCAAGGCCCTCCTACGAGCAGTACTTC.

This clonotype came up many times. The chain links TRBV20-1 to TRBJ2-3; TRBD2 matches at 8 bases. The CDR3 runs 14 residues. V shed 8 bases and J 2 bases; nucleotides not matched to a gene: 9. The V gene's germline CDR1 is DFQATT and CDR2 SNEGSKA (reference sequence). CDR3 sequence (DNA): TGCAGTCCCATGCGGGGGGTTAACACAGATACGCAGTATTTT. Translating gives CSPMRGVNTDTQYF.

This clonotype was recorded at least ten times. The CDR3 nucleotides read TGTGCCAGCAGCGGCTTGACAGTGAACTATGGCTACACCTTC. Its translation: CASSGLTVNYGYTF. V gene TRBV9 combines with J gene TRBJ1-2; a weak D match, TRBD1 (5 bases). Germline V lookup: CDR1 SGDLS, CDR2 YYNGEE. CDR3 length: 14 residues. V lost 3 bases and J 2 bases, leaving 11 bases between the germline ends.

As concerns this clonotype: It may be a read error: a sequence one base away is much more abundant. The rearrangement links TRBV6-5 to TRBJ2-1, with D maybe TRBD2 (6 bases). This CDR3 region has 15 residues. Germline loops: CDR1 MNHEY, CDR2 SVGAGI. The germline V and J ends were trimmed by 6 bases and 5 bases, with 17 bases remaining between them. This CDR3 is CASRMGRRGDNEQFF. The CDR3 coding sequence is TGTGCCAGCAGAATGGGCCGCCGCGGGGACAATGAGCAGTTCTTC.

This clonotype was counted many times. The CDR3 nucleotides are TGTGCCAGCAGTGAAAGGCAGGGCTCTGAAGCTTTCTTT. Translation gives CASSERQGSEAFF. The chain uses TRBV6-1 and TRBJ1-1, with D maybe TRBD1 (5 bases). Germline V gives CDR1 MNHNS, CDR2 SASEGT. The CDR3 spans 13 residues. Deletions cut 2 bases from V and 6 bases from J, with 10 bases between.

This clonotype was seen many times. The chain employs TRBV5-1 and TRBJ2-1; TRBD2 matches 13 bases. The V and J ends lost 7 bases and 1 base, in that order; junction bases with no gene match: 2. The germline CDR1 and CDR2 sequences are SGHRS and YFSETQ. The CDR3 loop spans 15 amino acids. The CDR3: CASGTSGESYNEQFF. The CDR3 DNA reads TGCGCCAGCGGGACTAGCGGGGAATCCTACAATGAGCAGTTCTTC.

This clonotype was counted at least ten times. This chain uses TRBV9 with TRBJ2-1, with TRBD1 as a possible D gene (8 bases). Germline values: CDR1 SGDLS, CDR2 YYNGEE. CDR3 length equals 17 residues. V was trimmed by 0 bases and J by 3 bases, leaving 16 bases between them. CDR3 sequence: CASSVGGRGTGYNEQFF. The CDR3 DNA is TGTGCCAGCAGCGTAGGAGGGAGGGGGACAGGCTACAATGAGCAGTTCTTC.

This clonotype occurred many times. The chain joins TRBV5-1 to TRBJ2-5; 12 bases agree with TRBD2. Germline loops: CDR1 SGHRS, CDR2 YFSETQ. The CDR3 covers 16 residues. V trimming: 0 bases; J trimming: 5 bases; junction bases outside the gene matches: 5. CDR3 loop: CASSLEPSGGAETQYF. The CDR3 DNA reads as TGCGCCAGCAGCTTGGAGCCTAGCGGGGGGGCGGAGACCCAGTACTTC.

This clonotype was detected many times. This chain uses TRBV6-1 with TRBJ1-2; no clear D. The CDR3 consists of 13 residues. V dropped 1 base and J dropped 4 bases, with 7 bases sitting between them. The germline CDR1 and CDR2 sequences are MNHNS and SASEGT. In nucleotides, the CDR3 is TGTGCCAGCAGTGAAGTTCCCCTCTATGGCTACACCTTC. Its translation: CASSEVPLYGYTF.

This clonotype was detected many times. DNA of the CDR3: TGCAGTGCTAGCCTAGGGGCGTGGGCTGGGGCCAACGTCCTGACTTTC. Amino acids: CSASLGAWAGANVLTF. The genes are TRBV20-1 and TRBJ2-6; the D gene is possibly TRBD1 (5 bases). V gave up 3 bases and J gave up 2 bases, with 14 bases separating them. The CDR3 loop spans 16 amino acids. The germline gives CDR1 DFQATT, CDR2 SNEGSKA (reference sequence).

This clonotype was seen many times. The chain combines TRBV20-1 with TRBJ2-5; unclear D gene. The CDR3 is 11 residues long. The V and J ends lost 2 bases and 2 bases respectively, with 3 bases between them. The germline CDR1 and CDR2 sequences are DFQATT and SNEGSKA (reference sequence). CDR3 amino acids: CSARSQETQYF. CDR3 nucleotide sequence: TGCAGTGCTAGATCTCAAGAGACCCAGTACTTC.

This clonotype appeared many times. CDR3 DNA sequence: TGTGCCAGCAGGAGACAGGGGACGAACACTGAAGCTTTCTTT. Protein sequence: CASRRQGTNTEAFF. The chain couples TRBV27 to TRBJ1-1, with 8 nucleotides matching TRBD1. Germline CDR1 reads MNHEY; CDR2 reads SMNVEV (reference sequence). CDR3 size: 14 residues. Germline trimming cut 6 bases from V and 1 base from J; bases unmatched to any gene: 4.

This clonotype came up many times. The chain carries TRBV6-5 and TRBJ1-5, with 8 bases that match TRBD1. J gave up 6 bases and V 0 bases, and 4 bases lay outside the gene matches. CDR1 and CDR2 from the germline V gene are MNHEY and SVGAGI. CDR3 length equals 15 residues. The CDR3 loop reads CASSYSPGGGQPQHF. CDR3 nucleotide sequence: TGTGCCAGCAGTTACTCCCCAGGGGGCGGTCAGCCCCAGCATTTT.

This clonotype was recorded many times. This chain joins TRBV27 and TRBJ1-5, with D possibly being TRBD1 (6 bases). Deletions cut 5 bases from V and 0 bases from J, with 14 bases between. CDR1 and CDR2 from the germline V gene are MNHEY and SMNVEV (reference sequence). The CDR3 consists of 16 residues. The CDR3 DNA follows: TGTGCCAGCAGTCTCACAGGGAGTCCTAGCAATCAGCCCCAGCATTTT. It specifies CASSLTGSPSNQPQHF.

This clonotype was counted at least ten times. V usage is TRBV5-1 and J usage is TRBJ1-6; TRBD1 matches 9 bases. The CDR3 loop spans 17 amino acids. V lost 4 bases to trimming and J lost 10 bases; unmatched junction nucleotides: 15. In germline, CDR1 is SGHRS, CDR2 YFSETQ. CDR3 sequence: CASSPRTGATLGSPLHF. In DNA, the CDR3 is TGCGCCAGCAGCCCCCGGACAGGGGCGACTTTAGGGTCACCCCTCCACTTT.

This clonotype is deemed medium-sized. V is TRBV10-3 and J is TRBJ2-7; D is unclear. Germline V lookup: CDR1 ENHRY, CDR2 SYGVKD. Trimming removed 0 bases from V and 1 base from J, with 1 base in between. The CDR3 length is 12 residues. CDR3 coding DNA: TGTGCCATCAGTGAGTCGTCCTACGAGCAGTACTTC. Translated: CAISESSYEQYF.

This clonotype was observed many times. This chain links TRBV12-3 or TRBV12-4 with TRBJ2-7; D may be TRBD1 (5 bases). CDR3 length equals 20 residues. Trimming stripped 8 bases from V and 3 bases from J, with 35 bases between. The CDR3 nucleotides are TGTGCCAGCTTTCTTACCTCCCCCCAGGGCAGGAATCCCTATATCTACGAGCAGTACTTC. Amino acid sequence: CASFLTSPQGRNPYIYEQYF.

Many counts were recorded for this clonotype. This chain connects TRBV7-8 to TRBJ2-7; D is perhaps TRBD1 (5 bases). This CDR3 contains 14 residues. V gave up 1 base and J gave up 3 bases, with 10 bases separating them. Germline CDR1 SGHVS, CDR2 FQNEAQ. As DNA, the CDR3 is TGTGCCAGCAGCTTAGTCCGACAGAACTACGAGCAGTACTTC. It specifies CASSLVRQNYEQYF.

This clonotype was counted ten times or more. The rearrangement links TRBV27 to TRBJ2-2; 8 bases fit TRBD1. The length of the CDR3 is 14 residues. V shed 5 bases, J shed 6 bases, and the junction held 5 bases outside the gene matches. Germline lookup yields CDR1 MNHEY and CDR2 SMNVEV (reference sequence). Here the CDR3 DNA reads TGTGCCAGCAGTCCCTCAGGGGGCCCCGGGGAGCTGTTTTTT. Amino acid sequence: CASSPSGGPGELFF.